The text below deals with one TCR beta chain. Trimming pared 5 bases from V and 3 bases from J, leaving 11 bases between. Germline V CDR1 and CDR2: SGHVS, FNYEAQ. The CDR3 is 14 amino acids. TCRdb's copy holds only in-frame clones and misses some; the assay was immunoSEQ multiplex PCR. The data show some 84,000 clones, 90% to 95% seen once. The data are from a study of technical replicates of blood from a few donors. The sample taken for sequencing was T cells isolated from PBMCs. The sequence was obtained from a human donor in good health. The chain joins TRBV7-6 to TRBJ1-5; D perhaps matches TRBD1 (5 bases). DNA for the CDR3: TGTGCCAGCAGCGACGACAGAAACAATCAGCCCCAGCATTTT. Its translation: CASSDDRNNQPQHF.